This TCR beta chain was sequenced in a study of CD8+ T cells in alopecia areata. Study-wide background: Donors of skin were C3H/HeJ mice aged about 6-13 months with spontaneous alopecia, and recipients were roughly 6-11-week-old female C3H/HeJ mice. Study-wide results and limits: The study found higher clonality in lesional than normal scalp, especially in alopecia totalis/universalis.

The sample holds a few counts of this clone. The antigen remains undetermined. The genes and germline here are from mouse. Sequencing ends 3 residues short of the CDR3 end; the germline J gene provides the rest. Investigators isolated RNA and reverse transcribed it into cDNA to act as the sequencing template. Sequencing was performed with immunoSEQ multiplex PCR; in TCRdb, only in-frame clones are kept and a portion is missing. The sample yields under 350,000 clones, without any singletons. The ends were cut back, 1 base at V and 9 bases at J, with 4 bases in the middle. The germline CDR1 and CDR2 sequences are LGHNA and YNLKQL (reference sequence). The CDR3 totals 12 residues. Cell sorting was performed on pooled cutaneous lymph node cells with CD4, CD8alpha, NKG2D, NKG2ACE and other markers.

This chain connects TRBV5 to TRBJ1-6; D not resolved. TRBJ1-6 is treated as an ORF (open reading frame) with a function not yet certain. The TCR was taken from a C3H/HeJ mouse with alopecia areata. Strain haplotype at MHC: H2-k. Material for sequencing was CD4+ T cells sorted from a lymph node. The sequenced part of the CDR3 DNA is TGTGCCAGCAGCCAAGTGGGTTCGCCC. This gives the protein CASSQVGSP. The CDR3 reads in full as CASSQVGSPLYF.